Listed below are T cell receptor beta chains from one sample, sequenced in a study of neoadjuvant nivolumab and ipilimumab in lung cancer. The table came from immunoSEQ multiplex PCR; TCRdb's copy has only in-frame clones and leaves some out. The repertoire includes roughly 19,000 clones, around 80% of them detected once, and over 6% sits in the top ten. The specimen was tumor tissue, collected after neoadjuvant nivolumab, alone or with ipilimumab, at or shortly before surgery. The receptor source for this set is an adult with non-small cell lung cancer. CDR3s include the opening cysteine and the closing phenylalanine or tryptophan. Fields, in order: J gene, D gene, V gene, clone size, CDR3 DNA, CDR3 protein. The D gene is left open where the match is weak. Only some rows state a clone size, as once, few, many or a class for expanded clones.

>TRBJ2-6|TRBD1|TRBV5-5|few
TGTGCCAGCAGCTTGGTGGGGACAGGGGAATCTGGGGCCAACGTCCTGACTTTC
CASSLVGTGESGANVLTF
>TRBJ2-1|TRBD2|TRBV4-1|NA
TGCGCCAGCAGCCAGGATAGCGGGAGGGCCTCCTACAATGAGCAGTTCTTC
CASSQDSGRASYNEQFF
>TRBJ2-1|NA|TRBV6-1|NA
TGTGCCAGCAGTGAATGGGAGAGGGACTACAATGAGCAGTTCTTC
CASSEWERDYNEQFF
>TRBJ2-5|NA|TRBV5-1|NA
TGCGCCAGCAGCCCGACGAGCCAAGAGACCCAGTACTTC
CASSPTSQETQYF
>TRBJ2-3|TRBD2|TRBV4-2|NA
TGTGCCAGCAGCTCGAAAGAGGTGTGGACTAGCGGCACAGATACGCAGTATTTT
CASSSKEVWTSGTDTQYF
>TRBJ2-6|NA|TRBV18|NA
TGTGCCAGCTCGCCCGTTAGGGCTGCGGGGGCCAACGTCCTGACTTTC
CASSPVRAAGANVLTF
>TRBJ1-1|NA|TRBV6-1|NA
TGTGCCAGCAACCCTCGGGACTCCATGAACACTGAAGCTTTCTTT
CASNPRDSMNTEAFF
>TRBJ1-2|NA|TRBV6-1|once
TGTGCCAGCAGCCAGGACGGATACTATGGCTACACCTTC
CASSQDGYYGYTF
>TRBJ2-5|NA|TRBV5-4|NA
TGTGCCAGCAGCTTGGGTCCGGTTTCCCCCCGAGAGACCCAGTACTTC
CASSLGPVSPRETQYF
>TRBJ2-3|NA|TRBV7-2|once
TGTGCCAGCAGCGCCTACACAGATACGCAGTATTTT
CASSAYTDTQYF
>TRBJ2-7|NA|TRBV9|NA
TGTGCCAGCAGCCCCCAGGGAACGGCGATCTACGAGCAGTACTTC
CASSPQGTAIYEQYF
>TRBJ2-1|NA|TRBV10-2|NA
TGCGCCAGCACACAGACTAGTCGCAATGAGCAGTTCTTC
CASTQTSRNEQFF
>TRBJ2-2|TRBD2|TRBV18|NA
TGTGCCAGCTCGCCCGGGATAGCGGGGATCAACACCGGGGAGCTGTTTTTT
CASSPGIAGINTGELFF
>TRBJ2-2|NA|TRBV5-6|NA
TGTGCCAGCAGCTCCGGCTGGGGAACGGGCACCGGGGAGCTGTTTTTT
CASSSGWGTGTGELFF
>TRBJ2-7|TRBD1|TRBV19|NA
TGTGCCAGTAGTCCGGACAGGAGCTCCTACGAGCAGTACTTC
CASSPDRSSYEQYF
>TRBJ1-4|NA|TRBV10-2|NA
TGCGCCAGCAGTGAGAGGGAAAAACTGTTTTTT
CASSEREKLFF
>TRBJ2-5|TRBD2|TRBV19|NA
TGTGCCAGTAGGGCTAGCGGTCAAGAGACCCAGTACTTC
CASRASGQETQYF
>TRBJ1-1|NA|TRBV10-3|NA
TGTGCCATCAGCAAGACAGGGAACACTGAAGCTTTCTTT
CAISKTGNTEAFF
>TRBJ1-1|TRBD1|TRBV18|few
TGTGCCAGCTCCCCAGGGGGGATCTCATTCATGAACACTGAAGCTTTCTTT
CASSPGGISFMNTEAFF
>TRBJ2-7|NA|TRBV10-2|NA
TGCGCCAGCAGTCCTATACGGGACTTTCCCTACGAGCAGTACTTC
CASSPIRDFPYEQYF
>TRBJ2-3|TRBD2|TRBV18|NA
TGTGCCAGCTCACCTTATCTCTGGACTAGCGGGAAAACAGATACGCAGTATTTT
CASSPYLWTSGKTDTQYF
>TRBJ2-6|TRBD1|TRBV11-2|few
TGTGCCAGCAGCCCCGGGACAGGGAAAAGCTCTGGGGCCAACGTCCTGACTTTC
CASSPGTGKSSGANVLTF
>TRBJ2-2|NA|TRBV4-1|NA
TGCGCCAGCAGGGTGGGGGAGGTTGGTGGTACCGGGGAGCTGTTTTTT
CASRVGEVGGTGELFF
>TRBJ2-7|NA|TRBV10-3|NA
TGTGCCAGCAGTCAAAGGGACGGCTACGAGCAGTACTTC
CASSQRDGYEQYF
>TRBJ2-7|NA|TRBV2|NA
TGTGCCAGCAAAGAGGCCTACGAGCAGTACTTC
CASKEAYEQYF
>TRBJ1-2|TRBD1|TRBV6-1|NA
TGTGCCAGCAGTGAAGCGGAAAGACAGGGGCCCTATGGCTACACCTTC
CASSEAERQGPYGYTF
>TRBJ1-2|NA|TRBV29-1|NA
TGCAGCGTTGGAAATTTGGGTGGCTACACCTTC
CSVGNLGGYTF
>TRBJ2-5|NA|TRBV5-1|NA
TGCGCCAGCAGCTTGGGATTAAACCAAGAGACCCAGTACTTC
CASSLGLNQETQYF
>TRBJ2-1|NA|TRBV5-1|NA
TGCGCCAGCAGCGTGGAAACCACAGGGTACAATGAGCAGTTCTTC
CASSVETTGYNEQFF
>TRBJ1-1|NA|TRBV7-2|NA
TGTGCCAGCAGCGTAGGAACAGCGGCCAACACTGAAGCTTTCTTT
CASSVGTAANTEAFF
>TRBJ1-2|NA|TRBV19|once
TGTGCCAGTAGGATGATAAACAGGAACTATGGCTACACCTTC
CASRMINRNYGYTF
>TRBJ2-1|NA|TRBV7-9|NA
TGTGCCAGCGTCCGGGACCTAATCTACAATGAGCAGTTCTTC
CASVRDLIYNEQFF
>TRBJ2-3|NA|TRBV4-3|few
TGCGCCAGCAGCCAAGCTACGGGTATCGGCACAGATACGCAGTATTTT
CASSQATGIGTDTQYF
>TRBJ1-5|NA|TRBV11-2|NA
TGTGCCAGCAGCTCCTCGGGCAATCAGCCCCAGCATTTT
CASSSSGNQPQHF
>TRBJ2-1|NA|TRBV14|NA
TGTGCCAGCAGACTCCCGACTAGGCGGGCTTTCAATGAGCAGTTCTTC
CASRLPTRRAFNEQFF
>TRBJ2-3|NA|TRBV5-1|NA
TGCGCCAGCAGCTTTGACGTAGCGTCTGGCACAGATACGCAGTATTTT
CASSFDVASGTDTQYF
>TRBJ2-7|TRBD1|TRBV10-3|NA
TGTGCCATCAGTGAGCCCCCGGACAGGTCCTACGAGCAGTACTTC
CAISEPPDRSYEQYF
>TRBJ1-1|TRBD1|TRBV6-5|NA
TGTGCCAGCAGCCCTGACAGGGACACTGAAGCTTTCTTT
CASSPDRDTEAFF
>TRBJ1-1|NA|TRBV19|NA
TGTGCCAGTAGGATTAACATGAACACTGAAGCTTTCTTT
CASRINMNTEAFF
>TRBJ2-5|NA|TRBV15|NA
TGTGCCACCAGCAGAGATCTCTGGCCAGGGGGGCAAGAGACCCAGTACTTC
CATSRDLWPGGQETQYF
>TRBJ1-5|TRBD1|TRBV18|few
TGTGCCAGCTCACCACAAGGGGGCGAGCCCCAGCATTTT
CASSPQGGEPQHF